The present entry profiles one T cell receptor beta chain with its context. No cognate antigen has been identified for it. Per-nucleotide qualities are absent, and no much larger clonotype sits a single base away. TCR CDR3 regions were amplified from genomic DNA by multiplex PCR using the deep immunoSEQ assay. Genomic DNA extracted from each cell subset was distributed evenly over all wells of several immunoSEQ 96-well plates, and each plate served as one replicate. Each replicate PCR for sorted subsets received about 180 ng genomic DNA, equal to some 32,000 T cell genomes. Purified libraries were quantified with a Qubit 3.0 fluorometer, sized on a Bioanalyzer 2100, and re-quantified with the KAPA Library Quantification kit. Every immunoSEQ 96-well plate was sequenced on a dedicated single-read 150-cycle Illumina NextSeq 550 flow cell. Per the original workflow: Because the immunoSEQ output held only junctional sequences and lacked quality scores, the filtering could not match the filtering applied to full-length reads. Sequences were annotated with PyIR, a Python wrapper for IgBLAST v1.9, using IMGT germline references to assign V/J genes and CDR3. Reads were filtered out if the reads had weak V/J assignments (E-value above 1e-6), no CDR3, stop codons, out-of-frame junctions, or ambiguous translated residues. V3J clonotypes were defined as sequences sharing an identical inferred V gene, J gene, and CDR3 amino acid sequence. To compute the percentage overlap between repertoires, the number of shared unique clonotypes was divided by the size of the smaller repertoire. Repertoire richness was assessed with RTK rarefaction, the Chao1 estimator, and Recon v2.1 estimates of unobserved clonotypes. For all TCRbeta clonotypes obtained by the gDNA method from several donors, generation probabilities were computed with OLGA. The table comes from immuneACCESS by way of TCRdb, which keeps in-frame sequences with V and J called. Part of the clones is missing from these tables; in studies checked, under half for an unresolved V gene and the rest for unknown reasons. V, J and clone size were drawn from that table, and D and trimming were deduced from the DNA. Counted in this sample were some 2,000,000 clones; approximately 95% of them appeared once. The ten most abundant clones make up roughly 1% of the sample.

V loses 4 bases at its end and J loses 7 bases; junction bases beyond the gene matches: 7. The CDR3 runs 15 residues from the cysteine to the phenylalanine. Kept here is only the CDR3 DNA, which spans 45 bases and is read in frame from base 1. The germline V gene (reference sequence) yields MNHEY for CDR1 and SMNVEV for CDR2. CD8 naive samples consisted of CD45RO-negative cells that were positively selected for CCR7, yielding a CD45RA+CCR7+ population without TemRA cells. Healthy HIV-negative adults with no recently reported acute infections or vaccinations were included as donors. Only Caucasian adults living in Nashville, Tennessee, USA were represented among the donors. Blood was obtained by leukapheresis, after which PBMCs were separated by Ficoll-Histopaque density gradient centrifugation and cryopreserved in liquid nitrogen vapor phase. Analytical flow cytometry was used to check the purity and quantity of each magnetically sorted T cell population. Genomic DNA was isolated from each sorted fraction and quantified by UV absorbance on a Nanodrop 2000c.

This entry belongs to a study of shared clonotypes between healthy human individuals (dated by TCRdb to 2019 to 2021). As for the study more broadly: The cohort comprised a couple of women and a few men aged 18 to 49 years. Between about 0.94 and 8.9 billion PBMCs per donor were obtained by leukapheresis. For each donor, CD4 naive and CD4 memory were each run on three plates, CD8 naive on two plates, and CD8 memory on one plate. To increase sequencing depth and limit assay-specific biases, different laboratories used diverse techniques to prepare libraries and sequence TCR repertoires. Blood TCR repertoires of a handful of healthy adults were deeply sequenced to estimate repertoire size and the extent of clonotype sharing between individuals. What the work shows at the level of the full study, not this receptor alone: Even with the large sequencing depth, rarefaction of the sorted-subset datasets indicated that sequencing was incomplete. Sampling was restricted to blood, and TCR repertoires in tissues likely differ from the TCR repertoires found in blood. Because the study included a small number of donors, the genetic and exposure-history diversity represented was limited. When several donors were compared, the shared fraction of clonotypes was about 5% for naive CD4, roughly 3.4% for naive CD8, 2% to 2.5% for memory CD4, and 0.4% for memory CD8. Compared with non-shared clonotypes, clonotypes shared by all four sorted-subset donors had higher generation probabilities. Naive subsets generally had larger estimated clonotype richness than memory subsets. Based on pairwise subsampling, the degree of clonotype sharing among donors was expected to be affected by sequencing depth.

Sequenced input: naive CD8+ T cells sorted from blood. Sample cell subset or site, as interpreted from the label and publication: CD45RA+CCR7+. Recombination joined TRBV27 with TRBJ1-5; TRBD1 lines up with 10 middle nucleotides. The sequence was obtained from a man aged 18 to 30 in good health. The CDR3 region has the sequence CASSSAGTGVQPQHF. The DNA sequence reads TGTGCCAGCAGTTCCGCCGGGACAGGGGTACAGCCCCAGCATTTT.